The 3 T cell receptor beta chains given below trace back to one sample, sequenced in a study of blood T cell repertoires in COVID-19. Clones were read by immunoSEQ multiplex PCR, and TCRdb kept only the in-frame ones, dropping some. The sample shows some 150,000 clones, 75% to 85% of them seen only once. Sequenced: PBMCs or T cells enriched from blood (not recorded which). The receptor source for this set is a man in his fifties or sixties who had recovered from COVID-19.

This clone was seen only once. The chain combines TRBV28 with TRBJ2-7; D might be TRBD1 (5 bases). Trimming left V 1 base short and J 3 bases short, with 13 bases between. CDR3 length: 15 amino acids. Germline assignment: CDR1 MDHEN and CDR2 SYDVKM. The chain's CDR3 is CASSLFQGKGYEQYF. The CDR3 bases are TGTGCCAGCAGTTTATTCCAGGGTAAGGGCTACGAGCAGTACTTC.

A note on this clone: A junction end diverges from the germline sequence, so it may reflect a read error. The V call is TRBV7-3, the J call TRBJ2-7; 9 bases map to TRBD1. Germline loops: CDR1 SGHTA, CDR2 FQGTGA. The CDR3 has 12 amino acids. Here the CDR3 DNA reads TGTGCCAGCAGTCCGGGACAGGGTCAACCCCACTTC. This gives the protein CASSPGQGQPHF.

This clone was counted between two and nine times. This chain links TRBV11-2 with TRBJ2-1; perhaps TRBD2 as D (6 bases). The length of the CDR3 is 16 residues. The V and J ends lost 4 bases and 7 bases respectively, with 20 bases between them. Per the germline V gene, CDR1 is SGHAT and CDR2 is FQNNGV. The CDR3 DNA reads as TGTGCCAGCAGCTCCCTTTTAGAGGGGAGGACTAATGAGCAGTTCTTC. Protein: CASSSLLEGRTNEQFF.